This entry describes one TCR beta chain. Antigen unknown. The CDR3 has 13 amino acids. Germline V gene sequence: CDR1 SQVTM, CDR2 ANQGSEA. cDNA libraries for TRB were generated by 5' RACE incorporating UMI labels. Following a re-call of the 5' RACE reads, TCRdb has one entry per CDR3 protein and lacks DNA. The sample includes roughly 40,000 distinct CDR3 sequences. Naive CD8+ T cells displayed a CD45RO-CCR7+CD27+CD95- phenotype. The data were taken from a study of CXCR3-negative and CXCR3-positive naive CD8 T cells. Whole-study findings and limits: The majority of assays used fresh PBMCs, and CXCR3 expression partially decreased after cryopreservation. High diversity, comparable across both naive subsets, contrasted with much lower diversity in memory CD8+ cells. The study found that naive CXCR3-negative and CXCR3-positive cells shared TRBV-TRBJ usage, while memory cells differed.

The sequence derives from a human donor in good health. Some clones in this sample may be carry-over from other donors' samples. The sequenced sample was naive CXCR3- CD8+ T cells from blood. As to subset: CD45RO-CCR7+CD27+CD95- naive CD8+ T cells lacking CXCR3 (TNR3-). The chain employs TRBV29-1 and TRBJ2-2; TCRdb reports TRBD2, a call that lacks DNA to check it against. CDR3 loop: CSVLAGNTGELFF.